The 32 T cell receptor beta chains in this list originate from one sample, sequenced in a study of T cell responses to AZD1222 COVID-19 vaccine. Clones were sequenced by immunoSEQ multiplex PCR, and TCRdb holds only the in-frame ones, with some missing. The data show over 100,000 clones, around 93% seen once. This specimen consisted of peripheral blood, obtained on day 0 of AZD1222 vaccination. These receptors all stem from an adult in good health.

The gene calls are TRBV18 and TRBJ1-6; D gene ambiguous. Trimming left V 0 bases short and J 7 bases short, with 13 bases between. The germline V gene encodes CDR1 KGHSH and CDR2 LQKENI. The length of the CDR3 is 16 residues. CDR3 residues: CASSPPSVARNSPLHF. The CDR3 DNA reads TGTGCCAGCTCACCACCGTCGGTCGCACGGAATTCACCCCTCCACTTT.

The rearrangement joins TRBV5-6 to TRBJ1-2; D gene uncertain. V lost 1 base and J 4 bases, leaving 14 bases between the germline ends. The CDR3 consists of 15 residues. Germline V gene data show CDR1 as SGHDT and CDR2 as YYEEEE. As DNA, the CDR3 is TGTGCCAGCAGCTTGAATGCCGCCGGGAGCTATGGCTACACCTTC. It encodes CASSLNAAGSYGYTF.

V is TRBV5-6 and J is TRBJ1-2, with D perhaps TRBD1 (5 bases). The CDR3 has 15 amino acids. Trimming took off 4 bases at V and 3 bases at J, with 16 bases between the two ends. Germline CDR1 SGHDT, CDR2 YYEEEE. The CDR3 loop reads CASSRDGALYYGYTF. CDR3 in DNA: TGTGCCAGCAGCCGGGACGGGGCTCTCTACTATGGCTACACCTTC. Full variable domain (missing parts from reference TRBV5-6 and TRBJ1-2): DAGVTQSPTHLIKTRGQQVTLRCSPKSGHDTVSWYQQALGQGPQFIFQYYEEEERQRGNFPDRFSGHQFPNYSSELNVNALLLGDSALYLCASSRDGALYYGYTFGSGTRLTVV.

The chain recombines TRBV29-1 with TRBJ2-1; D may be TRBD1 (6 bases). Germline V gives CDR1 SQVTM, CDR2 ANQGSEA. Trimming removed 1 base at V and 7 bases at J, with 14 bases between. CDR3 size: 14 residues. DNA of the CDR3: TGCAGCGTTGAAGTCGCAGGGGCGGGTAATGAGCAGTTCTTC. Residues: CSVEVAGAGNEQFF.

The V and J genes are TRBV6-1 and TRBJ2-1, with D uncertain. Trimming took off 5 bases at V and 4 bases at J, with 6 bases between the two ends. CDR1 and CDR2 from the germline V gene are MNHNS and SASEGT. The CDR3 covers 12 residues. The CDR3 loop is CASSFRYNEQFF. CDR3 nucleotides: TGTGCCAGCAGTTTTAGATACAATGAGCAGTTCTTC.

This sequence joins TRBV10-3 and TRBJ1-1, with TRBD1 matching over 8 bases. This CDR3 region has 14 residues. CDR1 and CDR2 (germline): ENHRY, SYGVKD. The J segment lost 3 bases and the V segment lost 4 bases, leaving 4 bases of the junction unmatched. The CDR3, as DNA: TGTGCCATCAGTGTTAAACAGGGGGACACTGAAGCTTTCTTT. It translates to CAISVKQGDTEAFF.

This clone was observed a single time. This rearrangement joins TRBV4-1 to TRBJ1-4, with D tentatively TRBD1 (5 bases). The germline V gene encodes CDR1 MGHRA and CDR2 YSYEKL. V was trimmed by 0 bases and J by 2 bases, leaving 16 bases between them. The CDR3 length is 18 residues. The CDR3 region has the DNA TGCGCCAGCAGCCAAGAGAGTCGGGGGGTGGCTACTAATGAAAAACTGTTTTTT. Translated, it gives CASSQESRGVATNEKLFF.

The V call is TRBV5-1, the J call TRBJ2-5; a possible D gene is TRBD2 (7 bases). Trimming took 4 bases from V and 5 from J, leaving 18 bases between them. The CDR3 is made up of 15 amino acids. Germline-derived CDR1 and CDR2 are SGHRS and YFSETQ. CDR3 nucleotides: TGCGCCAGCAGCCCTGAGGGGGGGGCCTGGGAGACCCAGTACTTC. It specifies CASSPEGGAWETQYF.

V usage is TRBV29-1 and J usage is TRBJ2-7; D is ambiguous. Trimming removed 5 bases at V and 1 base at J, with 9 bases between. Per germline, CDR1 SQVTM and CDR2 ANQGSEA. The CDR3 loop spans 12 amino acids. CDR3 in amino acids: CSVRTVSYEQYF. CDR3 in DNA: TGCAGCGTTCGGACGGTTTCCTACGAGCAGTACTTC.

The rearrangement links TRBV10-1 to TRBJ2-7; D unresolved. This CDR3 is built from 13 residues. Germline V gene data show CDR1 as WNHNN and CDR2 as SYGVQD (reference sequence). V lost 3 bases and J 0 bases, leaving 6 bases between the germline ends. The CDR3 sequence is CASSDRVSYEQYF. CDR3 coding DNA: TGCGCCAGCAGTGACAGAGTCTCCTACGAGCAGTACTTC.

The rearrangement links TRBV5-1 to TRBJ1-4; 7 bases agree with TRBD1. J was trimmed by 8 bases and V by 0 bases; bases with no gene match: 7. The CDR3 is made up of 15 amino acids. Germline V gene lookup returns CDR1 SGHRS and CDR2 YFSETQ. The CDR3 spells CASSLAGTAYEKLFF. CDR3 bases: TGCGCCAGCAGCTTGGCCGGGACAGCTTACGAAAAACTGTTTTTT.

The chain carries TRBV6-1 and TRBJ2-3, with D perhaps TRBD2 (7 bases). The germline gives CDR1 MNHNS, CDR2 SASEGT. This CDR3 region has 16 residues. V lost 0 bases and J lost 2, with 12 bases in between. Here the CDR3 reads CASSEARGAYTDTQYF. In DNA, the CDR3 is TGTGCCAGCAGTGAAGCTCGGGGGGCCTACACAGATACGCAGTATTTT.

V usage is TRBV4-1 and J usage is TRBJ2-5; 9 nucleotides agree with TRBD1. The germline V gene encodes CDR1 MGHRA and CDR2 YSYEKL. V was clipped by 4 bases and J by 4 bases; unmatched bases: 7. CDR3 length: 15 amino acids. CDR3 bases: TGCGCCAGCAGCCCCGAGGACAGGGGACGAGAGACCCAGTACTTC. Translated: CASSPEDRGRETQYF.

The chain carries TRBV30 and TRBJ1-3, with TRBD1 as a possible D gene (6 bases). Trimming shortened V by 0 bases and J by 0 bases, and 6 bases separated the two germline ends. Germline CDR1 GTSNPN, CDR2 SVGIG (reference sequence). The CDR3 spans 14 residues. In nucleotides, the CDR3 is TGTGCCTGGAGTGTACAGGGCTCTGGAAACACCATATATTTT. Its translation is CAWSVQGSGNTIYF.

The genes are TRBV6-5 and TRBJ1-2; D call uncertain. CDR3 length: 16 residues. The V gene's germline CDR1 is MNHEY and CDR2 SVGAGI. V was clipped by 0 bases and J by 5 bases, with 16 bases between them. The CDR3 reads CASSYSSPPGMYGYTF. The CDR3 DNA reads as TGTGCCAGCAGTTACTCTTCGCCTCCTGGAATGTATGGCTACACCTTC.

This chain uses TRBV9 with TRBJ1-2, with 12 nucleotides matching TRBD1. CDR3 length equals 16 residues. Germline V gene data show CDR1 as SGDLS and CDR2 as YYNGEE. V was pared by 5 bases and J by 7 bases, with 12 bases of the junction left unmatched. The CDR3 loop is CASSITGTGGLGGYTF. DNA for the CDR3: TGTGCCAGCAGTATAACCGGGACAGGGGGCTTAGGTGGCTACACCTTC.

The chain joins TRBV27 to TRBJ2-7, with D possibly matching TRBD2 (6 bases). Trimming removed 2 bases from V and 4 bases from J, with 12 bases in between. The CDR3 spans 14 residues. Germline V gives CDR1 MNHEY, CDR2 SMNVEV (reference sequence). CDR3 protein: CASSLTGLRYEQYF. The DNA for the CDR3 is TGTGCCAGCAGTTTAACGGGACTTCGTTACGAGCAGTACTTC.

The chain uses TRBV3-1 (or the pseudogene TRBV3-2) and TRBJ2-3, with TRBD2 identical over 13 bases. In germline, CDR1 is LGHDT, CDR2 YNNKEL (reference sequence). J lost 6 bases, V lost 3 bases, and 9 bases had no gene match. The CDR3 spans 17 residues. As DNA, the CDR3 is TGTGCCAGCAGCCACCCCGGACTAGCGGGAGATCCCGATACGCAGTATTTT. Protein product: CASSHPGLAGDPDTQYF.

The J gene is TRBJ2-6, the V gene TRBV5-1; D remains ambiguous. The ends were cut back, 2 bases at V and 2 bases at J, with 8 bases in the middle. The CDR3 is 15 residues long. Looked up from germline, CDR1 is SGHRS and CDR2 is YFSETQ. Here the CDR3 reads CASSFRLAGANVLTF. The DNA for the CDR3 is TGCGCCAGCAGCTTTCGTTTAGCTGGGGCCAACGTCCTGACTTTC.

Details on this clone: A clone one base away is much larger, so this may be a read error. The chain has TRBV21-1 and TRBJ1-2; the table's TRBD1 call for D was not verified on the DNA. TRBV21-1 is designated a pseudogene. The CDR3 has 13 amino acids. DNA of the CDR3: TGTGTCAGCAGCAAAGCGCAGGTCTATGGCTACACCTTC. Amino acids: CVSSKAQVYGYTF.

The gene calls are TRBV18 and TRBJ2-3, with D possibly TRBD1 on 6 matching bases. V lost 3 bases to trimming and J lost 2 bases, with 9 bases between them. CDR1 KGHSH and CDR2 LQKENI come from the germline V gene. CDR3 size: 14 residues. The DNA of the CDR3 is TGTGCCAGCTCACCGGACAGTCTCACAGATACGCAGTATTTT. Translated, it gives CASSPDSLTDTQYF.

The chain employs TRBV18 and TRBJ2-1; 10 bases are shared with TRBD2. The CDR3 has 15 residues. CDR1 KGHSH and CDR2 LQKENI come from the germline V gene. The ends lost 3 bases at V and 7 bases at J; junction bases unmatched: 6. CDR3 DNA sequence: TGTGCCAGCTCACCCTCTAGCGGGAGTAGGAATGAGCAGTTCTTC. It encodes CASSPSSGSRNEQFF.

The rearrangement joins TRBV6-1 to TRBJ2-2, with TRBD2 identical over 15 bases. This CDR3 comprises 19 residues. The V segment lost 4 bases and the J segment 3 bases; nucleotides outside the gene matches: 9. CDR1 is MNHNS and CDR2 is SASEGT in the germline V gene. In DNA form, the CDR3 reads TGTGCCAGCAGTGTAATAGAGGGACTAGCGGGAGGCTACACCGGGGAGCTGTTTTTT. Translation: CASSVIEGLAGGYTGELFF.

The gene calls are TRBV5-8 and TRBJ1-5; maybe TRBD1 (6 bases). Germline CDR1 reads SGHTS; CDR2 reads YDEGEE. V lost 4 bases, J lost 1 base, and 21 bases lay in between. There are 18 residues in the CDR3. The CDR3 region is CASSLATGIVYSNQPQHF. CDR3 DNA: TGTGCCAGCAGCCTGGCCACAGGGATAGTATACAGCAATCAGCCCCAGCATTTT.

The V and J genes are TRBV6-5 and TRBJ2-7, with a tentative D call TRBD1 (5 bases). CDR1 and CDR2 (germline): MNHEY, SVGAGI. The V end lost 5 bases, the J end lost 2 bases, and 16 bases lay between the germline ends. The CDR3 extends over 15 amino acids. CDR3 coding DNA: TGTGCCAGCAGTAACCCAGGGTTGGGCACCTACGAGCAGTACTTC. It codes for CASSNPGLGTYEQYF.

This rearrangement joins TRBV30 to TRBJ1-2; TRBD1 agrees at 9 bases. Germline CDR1 GTSNPN, CDR2 SVGIG (reference sequence). The CDR3 covers 17 residues. V was pared by 2 bases and J by 0 bases, with 10 bases of the junction left unmatched. DNA of the CDR3: TGTGCCTGGAGTTCTCCGGGACAGGGCTTAGCTAACTATGGCTACACCTTC. This codes for CAWSSPGQGLANYGYTF.

The chain combines TRBV11-1 with TRBJ2-2; TRBD1 is a possible D gene (5 bases). Germline values: CDR1 SGHAT, CDR2 FQDESV (reference sequence). This CDR3 has 14 amino acids. V lost 8 bases to trimming and J lost 1 base, with 11 bases between them. DNA of the CDR3: TGTGCCAGCTCGAATACAGGGAACACCGGGGAGCTGTTTTTT. This encodes CASSNTGNTGELFF.

The chain is built from TRBV6-5 and TRBJ2-3, with D perhaps matching TRBD2 (7 bases). The CDR3 covers 14 residues. CDR1 is MNHEY, CDR2 SVGAGI, per germline. V lost 7 bases and J lost 0, with 11 bases in between. The CDR3 DNA reads TGTGCCAGCATGGGCGGGGGCAGCACAGATACGCAGTATTTT. Translated, it gives CASMGGGSTDTQYF.

This chain links TRBV12-3 or TRBV12-4 with TRBJ2-7; no reliable D call. The CDR3 is made up of 13 amino acids. Trimming took off 6 bases at V and 3 bases at J, with 12 bases between the two ends. The CDR3 DNA follows: TGTGCCAGCAGACCGAGCAGTCTCTACGAGCAGTACTTC. As protein: CASRPSSLYEQYF.

The CDR3 DNA reads TGTGCCAGCAGCCCCCCCGGCCCCTATGGCTACACCTTC. Translating gives CASSPPGPYGYTF. The chain is built from TRBV7-9 and TRBJ1-2; D unclear. Germline values: CDR1 SEHNR, CDR2 FQNEAQ (reference sequence). The CDR3 extends over 13 amino acids. V was clipped by 5 bases and J by 4 bases, with 11 bases between them. The full variable domain, in which reference TRBV7-9 and TRBJ1-2 provide the parts outside the CDR3, is DTGVSQNPRHKITKRGQNVTFRCDPISEHNRLYWYRQTLGQGPEFLTYFQNEAQLEKSRLLSDRFSAERPKGSFSTLEIQRTEQGDSAMYLCASSPPGPYGYTFGSGTRLTVV.

The chain uses TRBV21-1 and TRBJ2-1; the table assigns TRBD1, which was not confirmed against the DNA. TRBV21-1 is termed a pseudogene. The CDR3 has 14 amino acids. In DNA form, the CDR3 reads TGTGCCAGCAGCTACCCGGGACAAAGCAATGAGCAGTTCTTC. Amino acid sequence: CASSYPGQSNEQFF.

The genes are TRBV2 and TRBJ2-1; TRBD2 might be the D (5 bases). The V gene's germline CDR1 is SNHLY and CDR2 FYNNEI. The CDR3 consists of 12 residues. The V and J ends lost 8 bases and 6 bases respectively, with 11 bases between them. CDR3 sequence (DNA): TGTGCCAGCCAGGACTTCACCAATGAGCAGTTCTTC. It specifies CASQDFTNEQFF.